This T cell receptor beta chain originates from a study of T-cell reconstitution after alpha-beta-depleted transplantation in children. Construction of the TCRbeta library involved unique molecular identifiers. TCRdb fed the PCR reads into MiXCR, producing one record per CDR3 protein. The sample consists of about 540,000 distinct CDR3 sequences, about 18% of them appearing once. The V gene end was trimmed by 6 bases and the J gene end by 2 bases; junction bases not matched to a gene: 9. CDR3 length: 16 amino acids. The starting material was PBMCs from the stem cell graft donor, obtained from the stem cell graft. This rearrangement joins TRBV12-3 or TRBV12-4 to TRBJ2-1; 8 bases align to TRBD2. The TCR was taken from a human donor who donated a stem cell graft to a child with acute lymphoblastic leukemia. The CDR3: CASSGAAGVTYNEQFF. The CDR3 bases are TGTGCCAGCAGCGGCGCAGCGGGAGTAACCTACAATGAGCAGTTCTTC.